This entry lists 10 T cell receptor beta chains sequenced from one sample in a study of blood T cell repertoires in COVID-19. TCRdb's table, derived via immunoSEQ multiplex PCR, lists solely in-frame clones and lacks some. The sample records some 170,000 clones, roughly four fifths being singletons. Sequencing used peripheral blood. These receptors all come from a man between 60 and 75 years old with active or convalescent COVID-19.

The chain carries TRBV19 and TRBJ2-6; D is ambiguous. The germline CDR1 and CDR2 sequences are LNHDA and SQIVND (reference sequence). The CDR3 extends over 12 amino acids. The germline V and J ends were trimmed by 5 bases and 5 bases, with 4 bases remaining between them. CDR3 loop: CASSPRANVLTF. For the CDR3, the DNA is TGTGCCAGTAGTCCTCGGGCCAACGTCCTGACTTTC.

The CDR3: CASSEEPRGPRAEAFF. The CDR3 DNA reads as TGTGCCAGCAGTGAAGAACCCAGGGGGCCACGGGCTGAAGCTTTCTTT. V usage is TRBV2 and J usage is TRBJ1-1, with 8 bases matching TRBD1. J lost 6 bases, V lost 1 base, and 10 bases had no gene match. This CDR3 contains 16 residues. CDR1 and CDR2 (germline): SNHLY, FYNNEI.

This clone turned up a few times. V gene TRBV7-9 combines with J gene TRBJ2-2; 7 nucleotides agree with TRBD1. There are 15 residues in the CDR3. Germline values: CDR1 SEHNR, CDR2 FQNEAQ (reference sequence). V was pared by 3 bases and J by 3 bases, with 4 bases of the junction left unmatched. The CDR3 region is CASSFGQVYTGELFF. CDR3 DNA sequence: TGTGCCAGCAGCTTCGGACAGGTTTACACCGGGGAGCTGTTTTTT. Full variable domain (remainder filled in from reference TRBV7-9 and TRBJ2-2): DTGVSQNPRHKITKRGQNVTFRCDPISEHNRLYWYRQTLGQGPEFLTYFQNEAQLEKSRLLSDRFSAERPKGSFSTLEIQRTEQGDSAMYLCASSFGQVYTGELFFGEGSRLTVL.

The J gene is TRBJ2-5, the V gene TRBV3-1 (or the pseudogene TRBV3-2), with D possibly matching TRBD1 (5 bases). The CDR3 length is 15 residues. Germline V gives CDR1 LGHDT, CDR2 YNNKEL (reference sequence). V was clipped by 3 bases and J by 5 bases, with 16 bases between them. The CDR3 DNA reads TGTGCCAGCAGCCACGACCCCAGGGTAGGGGAGACCCAGTACTTC. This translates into CASSHDPRVGETQYF.

The CDR3 region has the DNA TGTGCCAGCAGTGACAGGGGATACAATCAGCCCCAGCATTTT. It yields the protein CASSDRGYNQPQHF. The chain employs TRBV6-1 and TRBJ1-5, with D tentatively TRBD1 (6 bases). Trimming stripped 3 bases from V and 3 bases from J, with 9 bases between. The CDR3 length is 14 residues. Germline V gives CDR1 MNHNS, CDR2 SASEGT.

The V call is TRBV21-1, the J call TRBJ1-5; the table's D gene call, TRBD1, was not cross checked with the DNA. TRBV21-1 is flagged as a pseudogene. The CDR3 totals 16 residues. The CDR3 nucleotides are TGTGCCAGCAGCAAAGCTGTCGAAGGGGATAATCAGCCCCAGCATTTT. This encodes CASSKAVEGDNQPQHF.

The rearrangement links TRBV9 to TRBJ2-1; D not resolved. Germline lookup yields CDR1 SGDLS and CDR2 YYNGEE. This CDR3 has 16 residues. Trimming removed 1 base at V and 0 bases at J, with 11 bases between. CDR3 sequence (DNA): TGTGCCAGCAGCGTAAACAGTCTGGACTCCTACAATGAGCAGTTCTTC. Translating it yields CASSVNSLDSYNEQFF.

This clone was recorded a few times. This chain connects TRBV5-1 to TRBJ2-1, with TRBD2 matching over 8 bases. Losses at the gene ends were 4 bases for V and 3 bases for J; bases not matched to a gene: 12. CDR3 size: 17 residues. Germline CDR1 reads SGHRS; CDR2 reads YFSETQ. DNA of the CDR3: TGCGCCAGCAGCGTGGGATCGGTCGCGGGGGGCTACAATGAGCAGTTCTTC. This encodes CASSVGSVAGGYNEQFF.

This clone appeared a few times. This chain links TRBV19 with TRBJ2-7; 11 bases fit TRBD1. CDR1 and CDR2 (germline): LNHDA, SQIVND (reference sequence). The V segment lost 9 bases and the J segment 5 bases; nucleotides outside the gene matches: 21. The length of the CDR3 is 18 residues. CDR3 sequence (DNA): TGTGCCAGGCTGAAGAGGGAACGGGACAGGGGGACTTTGCACGAGCAGTACTTC. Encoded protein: CARLKRERDRGTLHEQYF.

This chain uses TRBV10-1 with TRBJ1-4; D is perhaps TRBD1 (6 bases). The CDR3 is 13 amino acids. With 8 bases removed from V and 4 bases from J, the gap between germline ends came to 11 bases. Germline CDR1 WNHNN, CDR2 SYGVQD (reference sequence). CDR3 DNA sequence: TGCGCCAGCCAGGGGCTTGGTAATGAAAAACTGTTTTTT. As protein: CASQGLGNEKLFF.